Listed here are 16 T cell receptor beta chains from one sample, sequenced in a study of regulatory T cells in long-lasting Graves disease. Libraries of TCR beta came from iRepertoire HTBI primers plus Arm-PCR of CDR3 regions. TCRdb re-derived calls from the multiplex PCR reads in MiXCR, one entry per CDR3 protein. The data contain more than 400,000 distinct CDR3 sequences, around 15% of them seen just once; the ten biggest clones take up around a tenth. The time point: newly diagnosed GD, antithyroid drugs for less than 3 months. After RNA was extracted from PBMCs, the TCR library was made from it. The same sample was also used in a study of T cells in Graves' hyperthyroidism and ophthalmopathy.

The sequenced sample was peripheral blood mononuclear cells (PBMCs), obtained at new diagnosis, from a patient treated with antithyroid drugs. The receptor source for this set is a woman in her 30s with Graves disease.

This clonotype has a count of ten or more. The chain uses TRBV28 and TRBJ2-7; perhaps TRBD1 as D (5 bases). Per the germline V gene, CDR1 is MDHEN and CDR2 is SYDVKM. The CDR3 loop spans 13 amino acids. The V end lost 7 bases, the J end lost 2 bases, and 12 bases lay between the germline ends. The CDR3 region is CASKAGLTYEQYF. In DNA, the CDR3 is TGTGCCAGCAAAGCAGGGCTGACCTACGAGCAGTACTTC.

Ten or more counts support this clonotype. The genes are TRBV6-2 or TRBV6-3 and TRBJ2-7; no reliable D call. Germline V CDR1 and CDR2: MNHEY, SVGEGT. CDR3 length: 12 amino acids. V lost 2 bases and J lost 5, with 7 bases in between. CDR3 loop: CASSYGSDEQYF. The CDR3 DNA is TGTGCCAGCAGTTACGGGTCCGACGAGCAGTACTTC.

In this sample, this clonotype turned up many times. The rearrangement links TRBV4-1 to TRBJ1-5; D remains unclear. Germline V lookup: CDR1 MGHRA, CDR2 YSYEKL. CDR3 length: 16 amino acids. Trimming shortened V by 4 bases and J by 5 bases, and 18 bases separated the two germline ends. The CDR3 nucleotides read TGCGCCAGCAGCCCCCCACCCGGGCGGGCGGATCAGCCCCAGCATTTT. Its protein is CASSPPPGRADQPQHF.

This clonotype was counted many times. The V and J genes are TRBV7-8 and TRBJ2-4, with 8 positions matching TRBD2. This CDR3 is 15 amino acids long. Germline V gene sequence: CDR1 SGHVS, CDR2 FQNEAQ. V was pared by 5 bases and J by 7 bases, with 10 bases of the junction left unmatched. DNA for the CDR3: TGTGCCAGCAGCCCGGGGGGGAGAGGGTATAACATTCAGTACTTC. Protein: CASSPGGRGYNIQYF. The entire variable domain, with the rest obtained from reference TRBV7-8 and TRBJ2-4, is as follows: GAGVSQSPRYKVAKRGQDVALRCDPISGHVSLFWYQQALGQGPEFLTYFQNEAQLDKSGLPSDRFFAERPEGSVSTLKIQRTQQEDSAVYLCASSPGGRGYNIQYFGAGTRLSVL.

This clonotype has at least ten counts. The chain is built from TRBV18 and TRBJ1-1, with TRBD1 as a possible D gene (5 bases). Per germline, CDR1 KGHSH and CDR2 LQKENI. V was cut by 2 bases and J by 0 bases, with 13 bases left in between. The CDR3 length is 16 residues. The CDR3 protein is CASSPTRGGLNTEAFF. The CDR3 DNA reads TGTGCCAGCTCACCAACCCGTGGGGGACTGAACACTGAAGCTTTCTTT. Using reference TRBV18 and TRBJ1-1 for the parts outside the CDR3, the full variable domain is NAGVMQNPRHLVRRRGQEARLRCSPMKGHSHVYWYRQLPEEGLKFMVYLQKENIIDESGMPKERFSAEFPKEGPSILRIQQVVRGDSAAYFCASSPTRGGLNTEAFFGQGTRLTVV.

This clonotype has at least ten counts. The genes are TRBV28 and TRBJ2-5; maybe TRBD2 (7 bases). With 2 bases removed from V and 5 bases from J, the gap between germline ends came to 21 bases. The CDR3 runs to 17 residues. Germline V gene data show CDR1 as MDHEN and CDR2 as SYDVKM. DNA for the CDR3: TGTGCCAGCAGTTTACGAGGGGGAGGGGGGCAACGGGAGACCCAGTACTTC. Encoded protein: CASSLRGGGGQRETQYF.

This clonotype was recorded at least ten times. The rearrangement joins TRBV6-1 to TRBJ2-5; D could derive from TRBD1 or TRBD2 (5 bases each). The germline V gene encodes CDR1 MNHNS and CDR2 SASEGT. The V and J ends lost 1 base and 5 bases respectively, with 14 bases between them. The CDR3 extends over 15 amino acids. The CDR3 region has the DNA TGTGCCAGCAGTGAAGTCGAGGGGAGATTGGAGACCCAGTACTTC. This codes for CASSEVEGRLETQYF.

The chain joins TRBV28 to TRBJ2-7; a weak D match, TRBD1 (6 bases). The germline CDR1 and CDR2 sequences are MDHEN and SYDVKM. There are 15 residues in the CDR3. The V and J ends lost 5 bases and 0 bases respectively, with 14 bases between them. The CDR3 protein is CASSPQDSPSYEQYF. The CDR3 DNA reads as TGTGCCAGCAGTCCCCAGGACAGCCCCTCCTACGAGCAGTACTTC.

This clonotype was recorded at least ten times. The V gene is TRBV20-1, the J gene TRBJ1-1; no reliable D call. The germline V and J ends were trimmed by 3 bases and 0 bases, with 14 bases remaining between them. Germline CDR1 and CDR2: DFQATT and SNEGSKA (reference sequence). This CDR3 comprises 15 residues. In DNA, the CDR3 is TGCAGTGCTAGTGCGGCAGGATCACTGAACACTGAAGCTTTCTTT. Its protein is CSASAAGSLNTEAFF.

In this sample, this clonotype turned up many times. The gene calls are TRBV12-3 or TRBV12-4 and TRBJ2-7; 13 positions match TRBD2. The CDR3 length is 15 residues. The V and J ends lost 6 bases and 5 bases, in that order; junction bases with no gene match: 7. This chain's CDR3 is CASRLLAGGPDEQYF. CDR3 nucleotides: TGTGCCAGCAGGCTACTAGCGGGAGGGCCAGACGAGCAGTACTTC.

For the CDR3, the DNA is TGTGCCAGCAGCTTAGTAGCCCAGGGTAACTATGGCTACACCTTC. Translated, it gives CASSLVAQGNYGYTF. The V call is TRBV7-6, the J call TRBJ1-2; tentatively, D is TRBD1 (5 bases). CDR3 length: 15 residues. Germline V CDR1 and CDR2: SGHVS, FNYEAQ. Deletions cut 1 base from V and 1 base from J, with 10 bases between.

This clonotype came up a few times. The chain combines TRBV24-1 with TRBJ2-1; 7 bases map to TRBD1. V dropped 1 base and J dropped 0; count of bases not matched to a gene: 5. The CDR3 spans 17 residues. In germline, CDR1 is KGHDR, CDR2 SFDVKD. The CDR3 DNA is TGTGCCACCAGTGATTTCGACAGGGAGACCTCCTACAATGAGCAGTTCTTC. This gives the protein CATSDFDRETSYNEQFF.

With regard to this clonotype: A much larger clone differs from this one at a single base, so this may be a read error. This chain joins TRBV18 and TRBJ1-4; 8 positions agree with TRBD1. This CDR3 is 14 amino acids long. The germline V gene encodes CDR1 KGHSH and CDR2 LQKENI. For the CDR3, the DNA is TGTGCCAACTCACCCGGACAGGGCAATGAAAAACTGTTTTTT. Its translation: CANSPGQGNEKLFF.

Ten or more counts support this clonotype. This chain joins TRBV6-5 and TRBJ2-1; 12 bases are shared with TRBD2. The CDR3 has 18 amino acids. V dropped 0 bases and J dropped 2; count of bases not matched to a gene: 5. CDR1 and CDR2 from the germline V gene are MNHEY and SVGAGI. The CDR3 nucleotides read TGTGCCAGCAGTTACTCGAGACTAGCGGGAGCTGCCTACAATGAGCAGTTCTTC. Encoded protein: CASSYSRLAGAAYNEQFF.

This clonotype came up many times. The chain recombines TRBV7-6 with TRBJ2-1; no definite D call. This CDR3 is built from 16 residues. V was clipped by 5 bases and J by 0 bases, with 14 bases between them. Germline-derived CDR1 and CDR2 are SGHVS and FNYEAQ. The CDR3 DNA sequence: TGTGCCAGCAGCGCTAGTAGTGGGTTCTCCTACAATGAGCAGTTCTTC. Its translation: CASSASSGFSYNEQFF.

This clonotype appeared many times. The chain employs TRBV11-2 and TRBJ1-1; D unresolved. This CDR3 region has 14 residues. The germline V and J ends were trimmed by 2 bases and 0 bases, with 7 bases remaining between them. The V gene's germline CDR1 is SGHAT and CDR2 FQNNGV. The CDR3 loop reads CASSLNNMNTEAFF. DNA of the CDR3: TGTGCCAGCAGCTTAAATAACATGAACACTGAAGCTTTCTTT.